The 23 T cell receptor beta chains reported below all come from one sample, sequenced in a study of blood T cell repertoires in COVID-19. Sequencing was performed with immunoSEQ multiplex PCR; in TCRdb, only in-frame clones are kept and a portion is missing. Among about 43,000 clones listed, almost 85% were seen once. What was sequenced was peripheral blood. Every receptor here comes from a woman aged 55 to 70 with acute or convalescent COVID-19.

The V call is TRBV20-1, the J call TRBJ2-3; TRBD2 agrees at 12 bases. Germline-derived CDR1 and CDR2 are DFQATT and SNEGSKA (reference sequence). V lost 3 bases to trimming and J lost 2 bases; unmatched junction nucleotides: 12. The CDR3 is 18 residues long. DNA of the CDR3: TGCAGTGCTAGTGGAGGCCTAACTAGCGGGGGGCCCACAGATACGCAGTATTTT. Its translation: CSASGGLTSGGPTDTQYF.

This chain joins TRBV10-2 and TRBJ1-2; 10 bases are a match to TRBD1. J was trimmed by 2 bases and V by 9 bases; bases with no gene match: 9. The CDR3 sequence is 15 residues long. The germline V gene has CDR1 WSHSY and CDR2 SAAADI. The CDR3 nucleotides read TGCGCCAGGCCGACAGGGGGCAGCATGAACTATGGCTACACCTTC. As protein: CARPTGGSMNYGYTF.

The gene calls are TRBV11-2 and TRBJ1-2, with D perhaps TRBD1 (6 bases). The CDR3 length is 13 residues. Trimming took off 6 bases at V and 6 bases at J, with 14 bases between the two ends. In germline, CDR1 is SGHAT, CDR2 FQNNGV. The CDR3 sequence is CASSPTGLDGYTF. The CDR3 bases are TGTGCCAGCAGTCCTACAGGGCTAGATGGCTACACCTTC.

This sequence joins TRBV6-5 and TRBJ1-5; no definite D call. CDR3 length equals 13 residues. V shed 0 bases and J shed 7 bases, with 7 bases lying between them. The V gene's germline CDR1 is MNHEY and CDR2 SVGAGI. The CDR3 DNA reads TGTGCCAGCAGTTACTCCGGTAGCCAGCCCCAGCATTTT. It specifies CASSYSGSQPQHF.

CDR3 in amino acids: CASDWSVNQPQHF. The CDR3 nucleotides read TGTGCCAGCGACTGGTCAGTCAATCAGCCCCAGCATTTT. The chain combines TRBV6-5 with TRBJ1-5; the D is unclear. V lost 8 bases and J 3 bases, leaving 11 bases between the germline ends. This CDR3 region has 13 residues. Germline V gives CDR1 MNHEY, CDR2 SVGAGI.

The rearrangement uses TRBV19 and TRBJ1-2; 8 nucleotides agree with TRBD1. The CDR3 spans 14 residues. Germline V gene data show CDR1 as LNHDA and CDR2 as SQIVND (reference sequence). J lost 8 bases, V lost 9 bases, and 14 bases had no gene match. This CDR3 is CASTTLDREEGYTF. In DNA, the CDR3 is TGTGCCAGCACCACCCTGGACAGGGAAGAGGGCTACACCTTC.

This chain links TRBV27 with TRBJ2-3; TRBD2 matches 11 bases. This CDR3 contains 18 residues. With V trimmed by 1 base and J by 6 bases, 12 bases remained unmatched. The germline V gene has CDR1 MNHEY and CDR2 SMNVEV (reference sequence). CDR3 protein: CASSLLIIGTSGPDTQYF. Here the CDR3 DNA reads TGTGCCAGCAGTTTATTGATAATTGGGACTAGCGGACCCGATACGCAGTATTTT.

The gene calls are TRBV30 and TRBJ2-7; TRBD2 might be the D (5 bases). V lost 2 bases, J lost 1 base, and 12 bases lay in between. In germline, CDR1 is GTSNPN, CDR2 SVGIG (reference sequence). This CDR3 has 14 residues. This CDR3 is CAWSRPPGSYEQYF. DNA for the CDR3: TGTGCCTGGAGTCGCCCGCCGGGGTCCTACGAGCAGTACTTC.

The chain recombines TRBV4-1 with TRBJ1-1; no firm D call. Trimming took off 1 base at V and 3 bases at J, with 15 bases between the two ends. CDR3 size: 16 residues. The germline V gene encodes CDR1 MGHRA and CDR2 YSYEKL. CDR3 DNA: TGCGCCAGCAGCCAAGGGCTCTCCGACTGGGACACTGAAGCTTTCTTT. Amino acids: CASSQGLSDWDTEAFF.

The genes are TRBV7-2 and TRBJ2-7, with TRBD1 matching over 8 bases. Per the germline V gene, CDR1 is SGHTA and CDR2 is FQGNSA. V shed 4 bases and J 0 bases; nucleotides not matched to a gene: 11. The CDR3 is 17 residues long. Here the CDR3 reads CASSYIGGDRSSYEQYF. The CDR3 DNA is TGTGCCAGCAGCTACATTGGTGGGGACAGGAGCTCCTACGAGCAGTACTTC.

The chain combines TRBV7-8 with TRBJ1-4; D is perhaps TRBD1 (6 bases). The V end was cut by 5 bases, the J end by 5 bases, with 21 bases between. This CDR3 contains 17 residues. Germline V gene data show CDR1 as SGHVS and CDR2 as FQNEAQ. The CDR3 DNA is TGTGCCAGCAGCCCAGCCCTTCTATGGACAGACAATGAAAAACTGTTTTTT. Its protein product is CASSPALLWTDNEKLFF.

In this sample, this clone turned up once. This chain joins TRBV2 and TRBJ2-7; 11 positions match TRBD2. Trimming cost V 7 bases and J 0 bases; bases outside gene matches: 5. Germline CDR1 is SNHLY and CDR2 is FYNNEI. This CDR3 is built from 15 residues. CDR3 residues: CASNLLAGGSYEQYF. CDR3 bases: TGTGCCAGCAACCTCCTAGCGGGGGGCTCCTACGAGCAGTACTTC.

This clone has only a few counts. The chain uses TRBV13 and TRBJ2-3, with TRBD2 matching over 10 bases. Germline-derived CDR1 and CDR2 are PRHDT and FYEKMQ (reference sequence). CDR3 length: 16 residues. Trimming removed 2 bases from V and 1 base from J; junction bases left unmatched: 3. Here the CDR3 reads CASSLSLAGGTDTQYF. The CDR3 DNA reads as TGTGCCAGCAGCTTATCGCTAGCGGGGGGCACAGATACGCAGTATTTT.

A single count supports this clone. The gene calls are TRBV6-5 and TRBJ2-2, with 8 bases that match TRBD1. Trimming at V came to 4 bases and at J to 5 bases, leaving 3 bases not matched to a gene. The CDR3 sequence is 14 residues long. Germline CDR1 MNHEY, CDR2 SVGAGI. CDR3 sequence (DNA): TGTGCCAGCAGTTGGACAGGGCAAACCGGGGAGCTGTTTTTT. It codes for CASSWTGQTGELFF.

This clone came up a few times. The chain is built from TRBV7-9 and TRBJ2-1; D is possibly TRBD1 (5 bases). The CDR3 has 16 residues. The germline CDR1 and CDR2 sequences are SEHNR and FQNEAQ (reference sequence). Trimming shortened V by 6 bases and J by 0 bases, and 15 bases separated the two germline ends. Written as DNA, the CDR3 is TGTGCCAGCAGTCCTGCAGGGTTGAGCTCCTACAATGAGCAGTTCTTC. It codes for CASSPAGLSSYNEQFF.

This clone was seen only once. The gene calls are TRBV11-2 and TRBJ2-7; D is perhaps TRBD1 (6 bases). This CDR3 comprises 15 residues. The V end was cut by 0 bases, the J end by 1 base, with 10 bases between. Germline lookup yields CDR1 SGHAT and CDR2 FQNNGV. In DNA form, the CDR3 reads TGTGCCAGCAGCTTAGAGACAGGACAGTCCTACGAGCAGTACTTC. Protein sequence: CASSLETGQSYEQYF.

The chain employs TRBV25-1 and TRBJ1-2, with D possibly being TRBD1 (5 bases). CDR1 is MGHDK and CDR2 is SYGVNS in the germline V gene. The CDR3 sequence is 13 residues long. The V end was cut by 4 bases, the J end by 4 bases, with 10 bases between. For the CDR3, the DNA is TGTGCCAGCAGTGGACAGACACGCTATGGCTACACCTTC. It translates to CASSGQTRYGYTF.

This chain uses TRBV28 with TRBJ2-7; weak D call: TRBD1 (6 bases). CDR1 is MDHEN and CDR2 is SYDVKM in the germline V gene. The V and J ends lost 7 bases and 2 bases respectively, with 15 bases between them. The CDR3 loop spans 14 amino acids. This chain's CDR3 is CASTNRDLPYEQYF. In DNA form, the CDR3 reads TGTGCCAGCACCAACAGGGACCTTCCCTACGAGCAGTACTTC.

The rearrangement joins TRBV5-1 to TRBJ2-1; D is ambiguous. Trimming took off 4 bases at V and 6 bases at J, with 14 bases between the two ends. Germline values: CDR1 SGHRS, CDR2 YFSETQ. This CDR3 is 14 amino acids long. CDR3 sequence reads: CASSEFLGPNEQFF. The DNA of the CDR3 is TGCGCCAGCAGCGAATTCCTTGGCCCCAATGAGCAGTTCTTC.

The chain couples TRBV3-1 (or the pseudogene TRBV3-2) to TRBJ2-2; 10 nucleotides line up with TRBD2. The V segment lost 3 bases and the J segment 4 bases; nucleotides outside the gene matches: 5. The CDR3 runs 16 residues. CDR1 is LGHDT, CDR2 YNNKEL, per germline (reference sequence). CDR3 in DNA: TGTGCCAGCAGCCATAGCGGGGGGCTATCCACCGGGGAGCTGTTTTTT. Protein product: CASSHSGGLSTGELFF.

The chain has TRBV5-4 and TRBJ2-1; D ambiguous. V lost 0 bases and J lost 7, with 8 bases in between. This CDR3 region has 13 residues. The germline gives CDR1 SGHNT, CDR2 YYREEE (reference sequence). The CDR3 sequence: CASSLDLRNEQFF. In nucleotides, the CDR3 is TGTGCCAGCAGCTTGGATCTTCGGAATGAGCAGTTCTTC.

The chain joins TRBV24-1 to TRBJ1-2; D remains ambiguous. The CDR3 consists of 12 residues. CDR1 and CDR2 from the germline V gene are KGHDR and SFDVKD. Trimming removed 3 bases at V and 8 bases at J, with 9 bases between. The CDR3 here is CATSDPLVGYTF. The CDR3 DNA reads TGTGCCACCAGTGATCCCCTTGTAGGCTACACCTTC.

This chain uses TRBV5-1 with TRBJ1-6; TRBD1 agrees at 7 bases. Germline V gene sequence: CDR1 SGHRS, CDR2 YFSETQ. V lost 4 bases to trimming and J lost 13 bases; unmatched junction nucleotides: 11. There are 14 residues in the CDR3. The CDR3 DNA is TGCGCCAGCAGCCCGGGACAGAATAGTCTTCCCCTCCACTTT. It codes for CASSPGQNSLPLHF.